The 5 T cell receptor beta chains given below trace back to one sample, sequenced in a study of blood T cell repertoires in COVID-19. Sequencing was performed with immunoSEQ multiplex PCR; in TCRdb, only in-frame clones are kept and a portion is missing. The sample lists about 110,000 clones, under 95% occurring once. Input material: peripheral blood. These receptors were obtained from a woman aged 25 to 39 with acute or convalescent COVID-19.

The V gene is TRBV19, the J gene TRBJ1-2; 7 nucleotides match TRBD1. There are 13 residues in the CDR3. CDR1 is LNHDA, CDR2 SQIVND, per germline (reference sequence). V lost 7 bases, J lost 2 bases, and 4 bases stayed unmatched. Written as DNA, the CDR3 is TGTGCCAGTACTCCGGGACAGAACTATGGCTACACCTTC. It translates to CASTPGQNYGYTF.

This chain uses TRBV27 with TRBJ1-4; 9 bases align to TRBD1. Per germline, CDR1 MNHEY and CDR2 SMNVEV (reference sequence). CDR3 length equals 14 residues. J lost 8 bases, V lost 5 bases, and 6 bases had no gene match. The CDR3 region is CASSRTGVGEKLFF. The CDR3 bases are TGTGCCAGCAGTCGGACAGGGGTGGGGGAAAAACTGTTTTTT.

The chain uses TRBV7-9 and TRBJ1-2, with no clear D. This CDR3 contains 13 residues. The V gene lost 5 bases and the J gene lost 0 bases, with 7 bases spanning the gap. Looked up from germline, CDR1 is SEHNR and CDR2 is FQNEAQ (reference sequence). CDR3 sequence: CASSERANYGYTF. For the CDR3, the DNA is TGTGCCAGCAGCGAGAGGGCTAACTATGGCTACACCTTC.

CDR3 nucleotides: TGTGCCACCATATCGACTAGCGAGTCTGGTACGCAGTATTTT. Residues: CATISTSESGTQYF. The J gene is TRBJ2-3, the V gene TRBV15; TRBD2 agrees at 8 bases. CDR1 LNHNV and CDR2 YYDKDF come from the germline V gene (reference sequence). V lost 7 bases to trimming and J lost 8 bases; unmatched junction nucleotides: 11. The CDR3 loop spans 14 amino acids. Drawing the rest from reference TRBV15 and TRBJ2-3, the complete variable domain is DAMVIQNPRYQVTQFGKPVTLSCSQTLNHNVMYWYQQKSSQAPKLLFHYYDKDFNNEADTPDNFQSRRPNTSFCFLDIRSPGLGDTAMYLCATISTSESGTQYFGPGTRLTVL.

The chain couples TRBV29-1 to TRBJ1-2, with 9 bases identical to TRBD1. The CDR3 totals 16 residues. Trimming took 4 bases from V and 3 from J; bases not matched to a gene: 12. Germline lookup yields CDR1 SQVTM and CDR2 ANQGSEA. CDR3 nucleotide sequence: TGCAGCGTTGTGACAATAGGACAGGGGATGGACTATGGCTACACCTTC. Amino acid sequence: CSVVTIGQGMDYGYTF.